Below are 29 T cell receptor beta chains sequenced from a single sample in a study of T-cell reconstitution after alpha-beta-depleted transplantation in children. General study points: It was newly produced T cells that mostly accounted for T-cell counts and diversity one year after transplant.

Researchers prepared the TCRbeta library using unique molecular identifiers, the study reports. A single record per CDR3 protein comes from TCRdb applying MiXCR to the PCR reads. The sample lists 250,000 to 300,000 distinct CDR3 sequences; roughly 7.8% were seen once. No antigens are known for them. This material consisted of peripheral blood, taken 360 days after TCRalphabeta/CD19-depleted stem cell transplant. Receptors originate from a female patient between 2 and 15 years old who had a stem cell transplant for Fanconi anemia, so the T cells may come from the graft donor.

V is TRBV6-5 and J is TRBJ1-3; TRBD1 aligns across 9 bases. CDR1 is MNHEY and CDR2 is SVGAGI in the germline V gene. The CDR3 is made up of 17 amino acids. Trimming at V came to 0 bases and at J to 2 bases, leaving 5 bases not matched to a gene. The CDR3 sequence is CASSYSGTGFPGNTIYF. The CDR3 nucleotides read TGTGCCAGCAGTTACTCCGGGACAGGGTTCCCTGGAAACACCATATATTTT.

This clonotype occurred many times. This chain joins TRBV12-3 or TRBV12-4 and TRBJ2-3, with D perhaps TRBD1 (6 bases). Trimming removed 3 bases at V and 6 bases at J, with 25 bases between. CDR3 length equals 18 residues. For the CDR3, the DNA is TGTGCCAGCAGTTTCGGTTTCAGGGGCCATGCGGTAAGGGATACGCAGTATTTT. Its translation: CASSFGFRGHAVRDTQYF.

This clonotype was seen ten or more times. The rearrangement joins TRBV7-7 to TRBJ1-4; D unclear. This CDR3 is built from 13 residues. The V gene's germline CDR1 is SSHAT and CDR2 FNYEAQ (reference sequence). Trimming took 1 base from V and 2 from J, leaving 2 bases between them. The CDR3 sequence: CASSLDTNEKLFF. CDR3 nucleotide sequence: TGTGCCAGCAGCTTAGATACTAATGAAAAACTGTTTTTT.

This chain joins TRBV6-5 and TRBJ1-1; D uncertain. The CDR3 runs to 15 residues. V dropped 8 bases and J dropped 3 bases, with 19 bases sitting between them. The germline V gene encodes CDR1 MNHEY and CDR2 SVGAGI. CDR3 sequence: CASLPGGVGYTEAFF. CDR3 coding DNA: TGTGCCAGCCTCCCGGGCGGGGTGGGGTACACTGAAGCTTTCTTT.

The CDR3, as DNA: TGTGCCAGCAGCTTAAATAGCGGTTCCTACAATGAGCAGTTCTTC. Encoded protein: CASSLNSGSYNEQFF. This rearrangement joins TRBV7-3 to TRBJ2-1; the D gene is possibly TRBD2 (6 bases). The CDR3 totals 15 residues. Germline V gene sequence: CDR1 SGHTA, CDR2 FQGTGA. Trimming cost V 1 base and J 1 base, with 8 bases left between them.

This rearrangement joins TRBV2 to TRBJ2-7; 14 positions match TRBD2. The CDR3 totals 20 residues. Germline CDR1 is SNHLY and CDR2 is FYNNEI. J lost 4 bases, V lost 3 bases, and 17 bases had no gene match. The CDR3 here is CASSEFRLAGGRDNPYEQYF. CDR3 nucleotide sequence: TGTGCCAGCAGTGAGTTCCGACTAGCGGGAGGGAGGGATAACCCTTACGAGCAGTACTTC.

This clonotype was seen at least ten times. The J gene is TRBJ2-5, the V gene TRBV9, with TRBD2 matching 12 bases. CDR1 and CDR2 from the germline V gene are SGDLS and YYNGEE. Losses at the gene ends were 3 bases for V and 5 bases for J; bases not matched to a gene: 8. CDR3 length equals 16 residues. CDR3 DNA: TGTGCCAGCAGCGGGCGGACTAGCGGGAATGGTGAGACCCAGTACTTC. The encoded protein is CASSGRTSGNGETQYF.

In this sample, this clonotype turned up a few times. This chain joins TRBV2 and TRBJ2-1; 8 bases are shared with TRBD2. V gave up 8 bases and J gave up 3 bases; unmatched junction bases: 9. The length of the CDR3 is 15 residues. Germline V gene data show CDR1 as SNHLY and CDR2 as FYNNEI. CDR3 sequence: CASPPSGGYYNEQFF. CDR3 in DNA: TGTGCCAGCCCCCCCAGCGGGGGATACTACAATGAGCAGTTCTTC.

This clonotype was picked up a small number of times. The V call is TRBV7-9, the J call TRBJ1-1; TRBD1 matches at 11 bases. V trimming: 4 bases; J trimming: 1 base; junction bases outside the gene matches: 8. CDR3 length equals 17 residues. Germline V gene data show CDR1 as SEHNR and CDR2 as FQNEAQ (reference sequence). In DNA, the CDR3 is TGTGCCAGCAGCTCCTGGACAGGGGGCGGACCGAACACTGAAGCTTTCTTT. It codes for CASSSWTGGGPNTEAFF.

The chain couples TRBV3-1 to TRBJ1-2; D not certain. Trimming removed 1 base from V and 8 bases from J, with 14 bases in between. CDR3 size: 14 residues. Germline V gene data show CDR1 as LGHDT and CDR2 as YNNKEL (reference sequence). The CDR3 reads CASSQGQPILGYTF. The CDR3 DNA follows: TGTGCCAGCAGCCAAGGGCAGCCAATATTGGGCTACACCTTC.

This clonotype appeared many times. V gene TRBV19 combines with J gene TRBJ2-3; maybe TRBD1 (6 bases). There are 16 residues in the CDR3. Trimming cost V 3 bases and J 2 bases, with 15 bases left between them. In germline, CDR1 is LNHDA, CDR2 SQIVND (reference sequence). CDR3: CASSIPGDTYTDTQYF. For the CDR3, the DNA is TGTGCCAGTAGTATTCCCGGGGACACATACACAGATACGCAGTATTTT.

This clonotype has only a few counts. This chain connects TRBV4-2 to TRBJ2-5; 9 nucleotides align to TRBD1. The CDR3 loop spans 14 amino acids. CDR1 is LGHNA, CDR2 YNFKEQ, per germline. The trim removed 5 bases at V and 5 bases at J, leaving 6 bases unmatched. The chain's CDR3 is CASSKTGGAETQYF. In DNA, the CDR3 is TGTGCCAGCAGCAAAACAGGGGGCGCGGAGACCCAGTACTTC.

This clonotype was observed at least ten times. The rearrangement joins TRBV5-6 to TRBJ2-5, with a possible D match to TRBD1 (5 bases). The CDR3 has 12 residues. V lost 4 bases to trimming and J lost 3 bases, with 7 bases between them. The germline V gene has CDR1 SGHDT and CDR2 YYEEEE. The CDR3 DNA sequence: TGTGCCAGCAGCCTGACAGAAGAGACCCAGTACTTC. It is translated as CASSLTEETQYF.

The DNA for the CDR3 is TGTGCCAGCAGCCAAACTCGGGACAGGCCGGATGGCTACACCTTC. Translation gives CASSQTRDRPDGYTF. The chain combines TRBV14 with TRBJ1-2; 8 bases match TRBD1. The CDR3 has 15 residues. From germline, CDR1 is SGHDN and CDR2 FVKESK. J was trimmed by 6 bases and V by 2 bases; bases with no gene match: 8.

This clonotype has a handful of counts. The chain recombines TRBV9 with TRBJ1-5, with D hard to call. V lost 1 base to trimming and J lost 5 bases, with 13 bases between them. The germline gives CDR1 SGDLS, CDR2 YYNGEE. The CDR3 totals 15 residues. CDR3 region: CASSVHSNGDQPQHF. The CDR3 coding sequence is TGTGCCAGCAGCGTACATTCCAATGGGGATCAGCCCCAGCATTTT.

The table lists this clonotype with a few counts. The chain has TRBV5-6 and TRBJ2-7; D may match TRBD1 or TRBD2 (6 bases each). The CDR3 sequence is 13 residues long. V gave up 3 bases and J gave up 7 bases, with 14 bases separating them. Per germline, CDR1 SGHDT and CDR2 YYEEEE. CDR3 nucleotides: TGTGCCAGCAGCTACCGGGGGCGAAGGGAGCAGTACTTC. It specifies CASSYRGRREQYF.

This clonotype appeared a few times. CDR3: CSARVFRQGQGEQYF. CDR3 in DNA: TGCAGTGCTAGAGTCTTTCGACAGGGGCAGGGGGAGCAGTACTTC. The chain uses TRBV20-1 and TRBJ2-7, with TRBD1 matching over 8 bases. V dropped 1 base and J dropped 7; count of bases not matched to a gene: 12. Germline V gene data show CDR1 as DFQATT and CDR2 as SNEGSKA (reference sequence). The CDR3 extends over 15 amino acids.

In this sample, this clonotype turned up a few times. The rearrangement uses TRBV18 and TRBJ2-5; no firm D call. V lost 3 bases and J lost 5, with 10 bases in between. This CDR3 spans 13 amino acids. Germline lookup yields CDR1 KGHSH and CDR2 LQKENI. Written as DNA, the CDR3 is TGTGCCAGCTCACCCACCGCCACCGAGACCCAGTACTTC. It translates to CASSPTATETQYF.

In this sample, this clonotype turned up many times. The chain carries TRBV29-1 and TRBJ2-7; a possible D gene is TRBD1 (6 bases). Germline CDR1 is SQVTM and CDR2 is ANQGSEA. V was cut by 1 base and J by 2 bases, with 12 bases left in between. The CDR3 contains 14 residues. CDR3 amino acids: CSVEGKDSTYEQYF. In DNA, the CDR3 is TGCAGCGTTGAAGGAAAGGACAGCACCTACGAGCAGTACTTC.

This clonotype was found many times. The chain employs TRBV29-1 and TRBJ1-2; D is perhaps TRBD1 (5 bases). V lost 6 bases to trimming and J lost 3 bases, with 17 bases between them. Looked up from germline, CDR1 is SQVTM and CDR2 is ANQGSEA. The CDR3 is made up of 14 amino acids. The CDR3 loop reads CSVFGGSDDYGYTF. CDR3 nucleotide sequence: TGCAGCGTCTTCGGGGGGAGCGACGACTATGGCTACACCTTC.

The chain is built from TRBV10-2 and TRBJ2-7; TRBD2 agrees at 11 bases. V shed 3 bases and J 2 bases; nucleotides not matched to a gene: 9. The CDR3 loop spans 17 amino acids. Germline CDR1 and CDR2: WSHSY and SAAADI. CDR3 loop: CASSDRIAGGPPYEQYF. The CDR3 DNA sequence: TGCGCCAGCAGTGATAGGATAGCGGGGGGGCCTCCCTACGAGCAGTACTTC.

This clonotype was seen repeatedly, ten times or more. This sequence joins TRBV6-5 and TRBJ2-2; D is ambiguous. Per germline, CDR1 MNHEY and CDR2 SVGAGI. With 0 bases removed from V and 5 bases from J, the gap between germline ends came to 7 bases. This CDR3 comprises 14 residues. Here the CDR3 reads CASSYSVRTGELFF. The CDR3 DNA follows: TGTGCCAGCAGTTACTCGGTCAGGACCGGGGAGCTGTTTTTT.

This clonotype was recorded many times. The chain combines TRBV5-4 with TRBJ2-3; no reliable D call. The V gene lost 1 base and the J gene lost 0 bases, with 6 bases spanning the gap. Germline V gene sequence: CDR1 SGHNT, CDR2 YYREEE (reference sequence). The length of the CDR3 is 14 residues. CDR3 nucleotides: TGTGCCAGCAGCTTGTTTGCTAGCACAGATACGCAGTATTTT. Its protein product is CASSLFASTDTQYF. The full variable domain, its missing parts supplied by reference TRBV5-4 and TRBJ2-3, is ETGVTQSPTHLIKTRGQQVTLRCSSQSGHNTVSWYQQALGQGPQFIFQYYREEENGRGNFPPRFSGLQFPNYSSELNVNALELDDSALYLCASSLFASTDTQYFGPGTRLTVL.

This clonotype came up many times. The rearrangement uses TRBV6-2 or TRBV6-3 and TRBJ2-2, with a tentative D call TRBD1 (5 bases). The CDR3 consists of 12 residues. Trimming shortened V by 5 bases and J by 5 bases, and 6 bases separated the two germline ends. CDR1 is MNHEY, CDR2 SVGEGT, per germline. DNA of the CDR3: TGTGCCAGCAGTAGACAGACCGGGGAGCTGTTTTTT. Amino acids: CASSRQTGELFF.

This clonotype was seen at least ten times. The CDR3 loop reads CASREMDKGKPQHF. DNA for the CDR3: TGTGCCAGCAGGGAAATGGACAAGGGGAAGCCCCAGCATTTT. This chain links TRBV12-3 or TRBV12-4 with TRBJ1-5, with D possibly matching TRBD1 (5 bases). CDR3 size: 14 residues. V was clipped by 6 bases and J by 8 bases, with 17 bases between them.

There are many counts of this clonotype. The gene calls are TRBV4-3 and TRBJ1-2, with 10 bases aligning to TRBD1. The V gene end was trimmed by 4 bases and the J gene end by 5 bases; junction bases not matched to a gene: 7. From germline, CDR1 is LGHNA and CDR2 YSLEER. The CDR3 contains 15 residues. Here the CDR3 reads CASSRWTGGPYGYTF. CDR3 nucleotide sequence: TGCGCCAGCAGCCGATGGACAGGGGGGCCTTATGGCTACACCTTC.

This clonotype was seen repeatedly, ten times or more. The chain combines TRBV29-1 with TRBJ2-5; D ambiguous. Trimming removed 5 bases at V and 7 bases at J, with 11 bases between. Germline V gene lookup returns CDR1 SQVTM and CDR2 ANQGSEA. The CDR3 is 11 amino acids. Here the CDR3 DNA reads TGCAGCGTTCTTCGCCGAGGGACCCAGTACTTC. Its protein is CSVLRRGTQYF.

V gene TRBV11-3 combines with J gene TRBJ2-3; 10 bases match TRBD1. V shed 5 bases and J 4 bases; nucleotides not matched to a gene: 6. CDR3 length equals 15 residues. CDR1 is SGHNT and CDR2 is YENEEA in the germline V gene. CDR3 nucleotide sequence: TGTGCCAGCAGCCCGGGGACAGGGGTCGCAGATACGCAGTATTTT. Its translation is CASSPGTGVADTQYF.

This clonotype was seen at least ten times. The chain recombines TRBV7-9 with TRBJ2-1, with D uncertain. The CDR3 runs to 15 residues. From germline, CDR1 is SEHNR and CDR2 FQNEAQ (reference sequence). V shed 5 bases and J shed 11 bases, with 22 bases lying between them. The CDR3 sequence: CASSQLATGPSKQFF. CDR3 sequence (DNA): TGTGCCAGCAGCCAACTCGCGACTGGCCCATCGAAGCAGTTCTTC.